This TCR beta chain was sequenced in a study of OX40 agonist ivuxolimab in advanced cancers. Overall study findings and caveats: More expanded clones were found, on average, in CD8+ than in CD4+ T cells.

Blood sampling was done at baseline, cycle 4 day 1, and cycle 7 day 1. Concerning this clone itself: What it binds is unknown.

Clones were sequenced by immunoSEQ multiplex PCR, and TCRdb holds only the in-frame ones, with some missing. In the table there are approximately 33,000 clones, roughly 90% of which are singletons. This CDR3 is built from 15 residues. The V gene lost 6 bases and the J gene lost 4 bases, with 19 bases spanning the gap. Germline loops: CDR1 MNHEY, CDR2 SVGAGI. The source of this sequence is an adult with an advanced solid tumor such as melanoma, head and neck, liver or kidney cancer. The sequences come from CD4+ or CD8+ T cells sorted from blood, collected in a trial of the OX40 agonist ivuxolimab. This sequence joins TRBV6-5 and TRBJ2-7; perhaps D is TRBD1 or TRBD2 (5 bases each). The CDR3 spells CASSRGPTYGYEQYF. The DNA of the CDR3 is TGTGCCAGCAGCCGGGGACCTACCTACGGGTACGAGCAGTACTTC.